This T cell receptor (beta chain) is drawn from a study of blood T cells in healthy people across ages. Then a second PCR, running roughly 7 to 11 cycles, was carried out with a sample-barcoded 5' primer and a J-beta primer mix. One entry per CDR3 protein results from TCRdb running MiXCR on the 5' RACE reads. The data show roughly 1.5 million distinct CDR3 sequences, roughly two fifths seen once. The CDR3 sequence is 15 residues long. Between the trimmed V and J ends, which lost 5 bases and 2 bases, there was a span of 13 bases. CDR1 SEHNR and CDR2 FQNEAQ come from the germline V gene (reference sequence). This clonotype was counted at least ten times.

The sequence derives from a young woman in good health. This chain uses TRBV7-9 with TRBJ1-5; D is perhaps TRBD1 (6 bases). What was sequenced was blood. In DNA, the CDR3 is TGTGCCAGCAGCCAAACAGGGATGGGCAATCAGCCCCAGCATTTT. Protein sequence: CASSQTGMGNQPQHF.